The 28 T cell receptor beta chains reported below all come from one sample, sequenced in a study of blood T cell repertoires in COVID-19. The data were produced by immunoSEQ multiplex PCR, yet TCRdb's version contains in-frame clones alone and is incomplete. The profile shows some 250,000 clones, approximately 87% of them singletons. Sequencing used peripheral blood. These receptor sequences come from a man aged 60-69 years with acute or convalescent COVID-19.

This chain uses TRBV28 with TRBJ1-5; TRBD1 matches at 8 bases. Per germline, CDR1 MDHEN and CDR2 SYDVKM. The CDR3 runs 14 residues. With V trimmed by 7 bases and J by 9 bases, 11 bases remained unmatched. The CDR3 reads CASIPTGGDRPQHF. CDR3 bases: TGTGCCAGCATCCCCACAGGGGGGGATCGGCCCCAGCATTTT.

The chain has TRBV7-2 and TRBJ1-5; D is possibly TRBD1 (6 bases). The germline V and J ends were trimmed by 5 bases and 3 bases, with 14 bases remaining between them. The CDR3 consists of 15 residues. Looked up from germline, CDR1 is SGHTA and CDR2 is FQGNSA. CDR3 in DNA: TGTGCCAGCAGCATCGTTACAGGGTCCAATCAGCCCCAGCATTTT. This sequence encodes CASSIVTGSNQPQHF.

The chain couples TRBV7-2 to TRBJ2-7; D not resolved. Trimming cost V 1 base and J 1 base, with 8 bases left between them. In germline, CDR1 is SGHTA, CDR2 FQGNSA. The CDR3 has 14 amino acids. This CDR3 is CASSLDGGSYEQYF. CDR3 sequence (DNA): TGTGCCAGCAGCTTAGATGGCGGTTCCTACGAGCAGTACTTC.

This chain connects TRBV5-1 to TRBJ2-7; no reliable D call. The length of the CDR3 is 14 residues. V was clipped by 2 bases and J by 0 bases, with 9 bases between them. Germline loops: CDR1 SGHRS, CDR2 YFSETQ. Here the CDR3 DNA reads TGCGCCAGCAGCTTAACCAGTCTCTCCTACGAGCAGTACTTC. Encoded protein: CASSLTSLSYEQYF.

V usage is TRBV29-1 and J usage is TRBJ2-5, with D possibly TRBD1 on 6 matching bases. The CDR3 extends over 13 amino acids. The V gene's germline CDR1 is SQVTM and CDR2 ANQGSEA. V was shortened by 7 bases and J by 0 bases, with 12 bases between the two germline ends. CDR3 bases: TGCAGCGGGAAAGGACAGAACCAAGAGACCCAGTACTTC. Amino acids: CSGKGQNQETQYF. Drawing the rest from reference TRBV29-1 and TRBJ2-5, the complete variable domain is SAVISQKPSRDICQRGTSLTIQCQVDSQVTMMFWYRQQPGQSLTLIATANQGSEATYESGFVIDKFPISRPNLTFSTLTVSNMSPEDSSIYLCSGKGQNQETQYFGPGTRLLVL.

The V call is TRBV6-5, the J call TRBJ2-5, with D uncertain. V lost 6 bases and J 5 bases, leaving 16 bases between the germline ends. The CDR3 is made up of 14 amino acids. The germline gives CDR1 MNHEY, CDR2 SVGAGI. The CDR3 DNA follows: TGTGCCAGCAGCCCCCGGTCTCCCGAGGAGACCCAGTACTTC. Protein sequence: CASSPRSPEETQYF.

The chain couples TRBV27 to TRBJ1-4; D gene ambiguous. V was pared by 5 bases and J by 8 bases, with 15 bases between. Germline values: CDR1 MNHEY, CDR2 SMNVEV (reference sequence). The CDR3 loop spans 14 amino acids. The CDR3 bases are TGTGCCAGCAGTCCAGACTGGGGAGCGGAAAAACTGTTTTTT. It codes for CASSPDWGAEKLFF.

The genes are TRBV25-1 and TRBJ2-6; the D gene is possibly TRBD1 (6 bases). Looked up from germline, CDR1 is MGHDK and CDR2 is SYGVNS. V dropped 1 base and J dropped 0 bases, with 13 bases sitting between them. The CDR3 length is 18 residues. CDR3 DNA: TGTGCCAGCAGTGAATGGGCCAGGGGTGCCTCTGGGGCCAACGTCCTGACTTTC. Encoded protein: CASSEWARGASGANVLTF.

The chain carries TRBV28 and TRBJ1-2; D is perhaps TRBD1 (5 bases). From germline, CDR1 is MDHEN and CDR2 SYDVKM. The V gene lost 8 bases and the J gene lost 4 bases, with 11 bases spanning the gap. The CDR3 contains 12 residues. In DNA form, the CDR3 reads TGTGCCAGCTTGGATCAGGGCTATGGCTACACCTTC. Amino acids: CASLDQGYGYTF.

This chain connects TRBV19 to TRBJ1-1; 12 nucleotides match TRBD1. Germline V gene lookup returns CDR1 LNHDA and CDR2 SQIVND (reference sequence). Trimming at V came to 4 bases and at J to 5 bases, leaving 11 bases not matched to a gene. The CDR3 covers 17 residues. The CDR3 DNA reads as TGTGCCAGTAGTAACCGGGACAGGGGGCATTTGGGGACTGAAGCTTTCTTT. It codes for CASSNRDRGHLGTEAFF.

This clone was picked up a small number of times. The chain uses TRBV21-1 and TRBJ1-4; TRBD1 was called by the table and not checked on the DNA. TRBV21-1 is labeled a pseudogene. There are 16 residues in the CDR3. CDR3 sequence (DNA): TGTGCCAGCAGCAAAATCACGGACAGCCCGAGAGAAAAACTGTTTTTT. It codes for CASSKITDSPREKLFF.

This rearrangement joins TRBV27 to TRBJ1-4, with D unresolved. The CDR3 covers 15 residues. The germline gives CDR1 MNHEY, CDR2 SMNVEV (reference sequence). The germline V and J ends were trimmed by 6 bases and 4 bases, with 15 bases remaining between them. The CDR3 spells CASSRPGGGNEKLFF. The CDR3 DNA sequence: TGTGCCAGCAGCCGTCCAGGTGGAGGTAATGAAAAACTGTTTTTT.

This clone was found a few times. The V gene is TRBV19, the J gene TRBJ1-5; D call uncertain. In germline, CDR1 is LNHDA, CDR2 SQIVND (reference sequence). V was clipped by 6 bases and J by 3 bases, with 15 bases between them. This CDR3 has 15 amino acids. The CDR3 nucleotides read TGTGCCAGTAGCGGAGCCACCGGAGACAATCAGCCCCAGCATTTT. This gives the protein CASSGATGDNQPQHF. The variable domain in full, completed from reference TRBV19 and TRBJ1-5, reads DGGITQSPKYLFRKEGQNVTLSCEQNLNHDAMYWYRQDPGQGLRLIYYSQIVNDFQKGDIAEGYSVSREKKESFPLTVTSAQKNPTAFYLCASSGATGDNQPQHFGDGTRLSIL.

The V call is TRBV6-5, the J call TRBJ2-1; the D is unclear. V was pared by 0 bases and J by 8 bases, with 14 bases between. The germline CDR1 and CDR2 sequences are MNHEY and SVGAGI. There are 15 residues in the CDR3. The CDR3 DNA follows: TGTGCCAGCAGTTACTCGCGGCAACCTCGGGATGAGCAGTTCTTC. Encoded protein: CASSYSRQPRDEQFF.

The chain couples TRBV11-2 to TRBJ2-5; D is unresolved. Germline V gene data show CDR1 as SGHAT and CDR2 as FQNNGV. This CDR3 has 12 amino acids. Between the trimmed V and J ends, which lost 4 bases and 1 base, there was a span of 4 bases. CDR3 sequence (DNA): TGTGCCAGCAGCTCCAGCCAAGAGACCCAGTACTTC. Its protein product is CASSSSQETQYF.

This clone has just a few counts. The chain carries TRBV7-2 and TRBJ2-5; maybe TRBD2 (6 bases). The V end was cut by 1 base, the J end by 5 bases, with 20 bases between. This CDR3 comprises 17 residues. Germline assignment: CDR1 SGHTA and CDR2 FQGNSA. CDR3 in amino acids: CASSLVPRGTVGETQYF. As DNA, the CDR3 is TGTGCCAGCAGCTTAGTGCCTCGCGGGACGGTGGGGGAGACCCAGTACTTC.

J is TRBJ2-1 and V is TRBV18; D remains ambiguous. The germline V and J ends were trimmed by 1 base and 9 bases, with 13 bases remaining between them. Per germline, CDR1 KGHSH and CDR2 LQKENI. This CDR3 region has 14 residues. The CDR3 DNA reads as TGTGCCAGCTCACCACAGCAGGCCGGTAGTGAGCAGTTCTTC. Amino acid sequence: CASSPQQAGSEQFF.

Here the CDR3 reads CASGRTFLAGTKVHEQFF. Written as DNA, the CDR3 is TGTGCCAGCGGACGTACGTTCCTGGCCGGGACTAAGGTCCATGAGCAGTTCTTC. The chain employs TRBV28 and TRBJ2-1; 7 nucleotides line up with TRBD2. After removal of 8 bases from V and 8 bases from J, the junction contained 24 bases not matched to a gene. The CDR3 is 18 residues long. Germline values: CDR1 MDHEN, CDR2 SYDVKM. The whole variable domain, filled in from reference TRBV28 and TRBJ2-1, reads DVKVTQSSRYLVKRTGEKVFLECVQDMDHENMFWYRQDPGLGLRLIYFSYDVKMKEKGDIPEGYSVSREKKERFSLILESASTNQTSMYLCASGRTFLAGTKVHEQFFGPGTRLTVL.

This rearrangement joins TRBV9 to TRBJ2-1; a possible D gene is TRBD2 (6 bases). The V gene lost 0 bases and the J gene lost 1 base, with 14 bases spanning the gap. Germline V lookup: CDR1 SGDLS, CDR2 YYNGEE. The CDR3 consists of 17 residues. CDR3 nucleotide sequence: TGTGCCAGCAGCGTAGAGGGTGGGGGGACTTCCTACAATGAGCAGTTCTTC. As protein: CASSVEGGGTSYNEQFF.

The chain recombines TRBV5-1 with TRBJ2-3, with 12 bases matching TRBD2. From germline, CDR1 is SGHRS and CDR2 YFSETQ. The junction had 6 bases not matched to a gene; V was cut back by 4 bases and J by 3 bases. The CDR3 is 16 residues long. CDR3 DNA sequence: TGCGCCAGCAGCCATACTAGCGGGAGGAAGACAGATACGCAGTATTTT. Translated: CASSHTSGRKTDTQYF.

The genes are TRBV18 and TRBJ2-5, with D perhaps matching TRBD2 (6 bases). Germline assignment: CDR1 KGHSH and CDR2 LQKENI. The germline V and J ends were trimmed by 2 bases and 2 bases, with 9 bases remaining between them. This CDR3 has 14 amino acids. The CDR3 DNA reads TGTGCCAGCTCACCAACTAGCCGGCAAGAGACCCAGTACTTC. The encoded protein is CASSPTSRQETQYF.

The sample holds one count of this clone. The chain is built from TRBV6-5 and TRBJ2-1, with D tentatively TRBD1 (5 bases). Germline V gene lookup returns CDR1 MNHEY and CDR2 SVGAGI. The CDR3 consists of 13 residues. Trimming pared 3 bases from V and 8 bases from J, leaving 11 bases between. CDR3 loop: CASSYGRVDEQFF. CDR3 in DNA: TGTGCCAGCAGTTATGGCAGGGTGGATGAGCAGTTCTTC.

The chain carries TRBV7-3 and TRBJ2-1; possibly TRBD2 for D (5 bases). Trimming stripped 5 bases from V and 7 bases from J, with 21 bases between. CDR1 and CDR2 (germline): SGHTA, FQGTGA. The CDR3 has 16 residues. DNA for the CDR3: TGTGCCAGCAGCCCAGTAGGTGGAGGAAGCCGGAATGAGCAGTTCTTC. Its protein is CASSPVGGGSRNEQFF. Variable domain in full (rest from reference TRBV7-3 and TRBJ2-1): GAGVSQTPSNKVTEKGKYVELRCDPISGHTALYWYRQSLGQGPEFLIYFQGTGAADDSGLPNDRFFAVRPEGSVSTLKIQRTERGDSAVYLCASSPVGGGSRNEQFFGPGTRLTVL.

The CDR3 sequence is CASSPTKTGGRAYEQYF. The CDR3 DNA follows: TGTGCCAGCAGCCCGACCAAAACAGGGGGAAGGGCCTACGAGCAGTACTTC. This chain joins TRBV13 and TRBJ2-7, with 8 bases identical to TRBD1. CDR3 length equals 17 residues. Germline CDR1 is PRHDT and CDR2 is FYEKMQ (reference sequence). Trimming removed 5 bases from V and 2 bases from J; junction bases left unmatched: 14. The variable domain in full, with the rest retrieved from reference TRBV13 and TRBJ2-7, is AAGVIQSPRHLIKEKRETATLKCYPIPRHDTVYWYQQGPGQDPQFLISFYEKMQSDKGSIPDRFSAQQFSDYHSELNMSSLELGDSALYFCASSPTKTGGRAYEQYFGPGTRLTVT.

This rearrangement joins TRBV6-2 or TRBV6-3 to TRBJ1-3, with D unclear. Germline CDR1 is MNHEY and CDR2 is SVGEGT. The V end was cut by 6 bases, the J end by 0 bases, with 15 bases between. The CDR3 totals 16 residues. CDR3 sequence reads: CASSLGGGYSGNTIYF. The CDR3, as DNA: TGTGCCAGCAGCCTGGGCGGAGGGTACTCTGGAAACACCATATATTTT.

The rearrangement uses TRBV19 and TRBJ1-1; 8 bases align to TRBD1. This CDR3 is built from 15 residues. CDR1 is LNHDA, CDR2 SQIVND, per germline (reference sequence). V lost 4 bases, J lost 4 bases, and 8 bases stayed unmatched. The CDR3 region has the DNA TGTGCCAGTAGTACCGATCGCAGGGGGCGCACTGAAGCTTTCTTT. Amino acids: CASSTDRRGRTEAFF.

Turning to this clone: The junction departs from germline at one end; a sequencing error may be responsible. The CDR3 DNA sequence: TGTGCTAGCAGCCAAACCCCCGGGACAGGAAACACCGGGGAGCTGTTTTTT. Amino acid sequence: CASSQTPGTGNTGELFF. V gene TRBV7-7 combines with J gene TRBJ2-2, with 8 bases aligning to TRBD1. The CDR3 totals 17 residues. Germline CDR1 and CDR2: SSHAT and FNYEAQ (reference sequence).

This clone was observed a few times. The chain has TRBV5-1 and TRBJ2-7; D not certain. The germline gives CDR1 SGHRS, CDR2 YFSETQ. The V and J ends lost 3 bases and 7 bases respectively, with 14 bases between them. The CDR3 runs 13 residues. The CDR3 region has the DNA TGCGCCAGCAGCTCCCCTCCCGGTTTTGAGCAGTACTTC. Its translation: CASSSPPGFEQYF.